The clone carrying this T cell receptor beta chain has ten or more counts. Its target is unknown. The data originate from a study of CD8 T cells in ankylosing spondylitis. General study points: Previous work reported some of these motif variants in the synovial fluid and blood of reactive arthritis. Clones linked to disease were reported to show significant enrichment in matched ankylosing spondylitis synovial fluid. Ankylosing spondylitis blood seemed to carry a telltale TCR beta motif made of under ten highly homologous variants.

For TCR beta, libraries came from quantitative 5'-RACE with molecular barcodes. TCRdb ran MiXCR on the 5' RACE reads and lists one entry per CDR3 protein. The sample consists of tens of thousands of distinct CDR3 sequences, roughly 9.6% of them appearing once. Sequenced: blood, either unsorted or a sorted T cell fraction (not recorded which). This receptor was identified in a male donor with ankylosing spondylitis or in good health (not recorded which).

This CDR3 reads CASISFDNEQFF. In DNA, the CDR3 is TGTGCCAGCATCTCCTTCGACAATGAGCAGTTCTTC. J is TRBJ2-1 and V is TRBV13; D is ambiguous. Between the trimmed V and J ends, which lost 7 bases and 5 bases, there was a span of 9 bases. Germline values: CDR1 PRHDT, CDR2 FYEKMQ (reference sequence). This CDR3 comprises 12 residues.